This entry lists 26 T cell receptor beta chains sequenced from one sample in a study of metastatic and nonmetastatic thyroid tumors. TCRdb re-processed the PCR reads through MiXCR. The repertoire has over 20,000 clones, roughly 10% of them found once; the top ten carry 7.6%. The entire patient cohort was treatment-naive prior to thyroid surgery. Material: blood. Receptors were obtained from a female donor with papillary thyroid cancer or a benign thyroid nodule (not recorded which). Some clones in this sample may be carry-over from other donors' samples.

The V and J genes are TRBV4-3 and TRBJ2-2, with a possible D match to TRBD2 (7 bases). Per the germline V gene, CDR1 is LGHNA and CDR2 is YSLEER. V shed 3 bases and J shed 4 bases, with 18 bases lying between them. The CDR3 is 17 residues long. CDR3 region: CASSQGGYRVSTGELFF. CDR3 DNA: TGCGCCAGCAGCCAGGGAGGGTACAGGGTGAGCACCGGGGAGCTGTTTTTT.

This clone was seen ten or more times. The chain couples TRBV5-4 to TRBJ2-1; tentative D call: TRBD2 (6 bases). From germline, CDR1 is SGHNT and CDR2 YYREEE (reference sequence). V dropped 2 bases and J dropped 7 bases, with 13 bases sitting between them. The CDR3 totals 14 residues. CDR3 DNA: TGTGCCAGCAGCTTCGATTTAGGAGGGAATGAGCAGTTCTTC. Translated: CASSFDLGGNEQFF.

At least ten counts were recorded for this clone. The rearrangement joins TRBV19 to TRBJ2-5; TRBD2 agrees at 13 bases. With V trimmed by 5 bases and J by 4 bases, 7 bases remained unmatched. Germline values: CDR1 LNHDA, CDR2 SQIVND (reference sequence). The CDR3 spans 16 residues. CDR3 sequence: CASSAGTSGILETQYF. The DNA for the CDR3 is TGTGCCAGTAGTGCAGGGACTAGCGGGATTTTAGAGACCCAGTACTTC.

This clone was seen a handful of times. A read error may produce the germline difference seen at one junction end. The genes are TRBV29-1 and TRBJ2-2, with D perhaps being TRBD1 or TRBD2 (5 bases each). This CDR3 contains 13 residues. The V gene's germline CDR1 is SQVTM and CDR2 ANQGSEA. Written as DNA, the CDR3 is TGCAGCGTCCAGACAGACTCTACCGGGGAGCCGTTTTTT. It codes for CSVQTDSTGEPFF.

This clone was counted ten times or more. The J gene is TRBJ1-5, the V gene TRBV6-2 or TRBV6-3; no definite D call. The V gene lost 6 bases and the J gene lost 7 bases, with 16 bases spanning the gap. This CDR3 contains 14 residues. CDR1 and CDR2 (germline): MNHEY, SVGEGT. As DNA, the CDR3 is TGTGCCAGCAGCTCCGAAGTTGGCCCCCAGCCCCAGCATTTT. This gives the protein CASSSEVGPQPQHF.

The chain uses TRBV5-6 and TRBJ2-5; D may be TRBD1 (5 bases). V lost 2 bases, J lost 5 bases, and 13 bases lay in between. This CDR3 has 14 residues. Germline CDR1 reads SGHDT; CDR2 reads YYEEEE. CDR3 nucleotide sequence: TGTGCCAGCAGCTTCAAGGGGATTCACGAGACCCAGTACTTC. It yields the protein CASSFKGIHETQYF. Together with reference TRBV5-6 and TRBJ2-5, the CDR3 gives the full variable domain: DAGVTQSPTHLIKTRGQQVTLRCSPKSGHDTVSWYQQALGQGPQFIFQYYEEEERQRGNFPDRFSGHQFPNYSSELNVNALLLGDSALYLCASSFKGIHETQYFGPGTRLLVL.

In its sample, this clone ranks as medium-sized (0.01 to 0.1%). J is TRBJ2-3 and V is TRBV28; D perhaps matches TRBD2 (5 bases). Germline loops: CDR1 MDHEN, CDR2 SYDVKM. The V and J ends lost 4 bases and 1 base respectively, with 12 bases between them. The CDR3 loop spans 15 amino acids. The CDR3 region is CASSSRGMGTDTQYF. Here the CDR3 DNA reads TGTGCCAGCAGTTCCAGAGGGATGGGCACAGATACGCAGTATTTT.

This clone was picked up a small number of times. This chain connects TRBV5-6 to TRBJ2-5; D not resolved. The CDR3 covers 12 residues. Deletions cut 4 bases from V and 1 base from J, with 5 bases between. Germline V gene data show CDR1 as SGHDT and CDR2 as YYEEEE. The CDR3 nucleotides are TGTGCCAGCAGCCGAGTCCAAGAGACCCAGTACTTC. Translating it yields CASSRVQETQYF.

This clone has a count of ten or more. The chain combines TRBV30 with TRBJ1-2; D may be TRBD1 (6 bases). V lost 4 bases and J 5 bases, leaving 20 bases between the germline ends. Germline CDR1 and CDR2: GTSNPN and SVGIG (reference sequence). This CDR3 comprises 15 residues. The CDR3 protein is CAWIRAGGGSYGYTF. The CDR3 DNA reads as TGTGCCTGGATACGCGCGGGAGGGGGTTCGTATGGCTACACCTTC.

In its sample, this clone is medium-sized. The gene calls are TRBV28 and TRBJ2-7; D may be TRBD1 or TRBD2 (5 bases each). The length of the CDR3 is 15 residues. Germline V gene sequence: CDR1 MDHEN, CDR2 SYDVKM. Trimming removed 5 bases from V and 7 bases from J, with 21 bases in between. The CDR3 is CASSPYSRGPGEQYF. The DNA of the CDR3 is TGTGCCAGCAGTCCCTATAGTCGGGGACCCGGGGAGCAGTACTTC.

The chain joins TRBV4-2 to TRBJ2-3; weak D call: TRBD2 (5 bases). This CDR3 contains 16 residues. With 1 base removed from V and 3 bases from J, the gap between germline ends came to 14 bases. Germline CDR1 and CDR2: LGHNA and YNFKEQ. The DNA for the CDR3 is TGTGCCAGCAGCCAAGCCCCGGGGAGCGGAACAGATACGCAGTATTTT. This gives the protein CASSQAPGSGTDTQYF.

Ten or more counts support this clone. The rearrangement links TRBV20-1 to TRBJ1-5; 9 bases fit TRBD1. The CDR3 is 14 residues long. With V trimmed by 5 bases and J by 1 base, 3 bases remained unmatched. Germline V gene lookup returns CDR1 DFQATT and CDR2 SNEGSKA (reference sequence). CDR3 sequence reads: CSAGQGISNQPQHF. The CDR3 DNA follows: TGCAGTGCTGGACAGGGGATAAGCAATCAGCCCCAGCATTTT.

In this sample, this clone turned up many times. A much bigger clone sits one base away, suggesting this may be a read error. The V gene is TRBV19, the J gene TRBJ2-1; D gene uncertain. This CDR3 comprises 13 residues. The V gene lost 6 bases and the J gene lost 8 bases, with 14 bases spanning the gap. Germline V CDR1 and CDR2: LNHDA, SQIVND (reference sequence). CDR3 loop: CASSTTRYYEQFF. The CDR3 region has the DNA TGTGCCAGTAGCACTACTCGATACTATGAGCAGTTCTTC.

The chain employs TRBV6-1 and TRBJ2-6, with D possibly matching TRBD2 (5 bases). Trimming took 5 bases from V and 0 from J, leaving 8 bases between them. The germline CDR1 and CDR2 sequences are MNHNS and SASEGT. The length of the CDR3 is 15 residues. The CDR3 is CASSPGFSGANVLTF. CDR3 in DNA: TGTGCCAGCAGTCCGGGGTTCTCTGGGGCCAACGTCCTGACTTTC.

Many counts were recorded for this clone. CDR3 sequence: CSCRGTYEQYF. CDR3 coding DNA: TGCAGCTGCCGGGGGACCTACGAGCAGTACTTC. The genes are TRBV29-1 and TRBJ2-7, with D perhaps TRBD2 (6 bases). CDR3 length: 11 amino acids. Germline V gene data show CDR1 as SQVTM and CDR2 as ANQGSEA. Trimming shortened V by 8 bases and J by 2 bases, and 10 bases separated the two germline ends.

The chain is built from TRBV20-1 and TRBJ1-5; 11 nucleotides line up with TRBD1. V lost 2 bases and J lost 3; bases outside the gene matches: 6. This CDR3 is built from 16 residues. Germline CDR1 reads DFQATT; CDR2 reads SNEGSKA (reference sequence). CDR3 nucleotides: TGCAGTGCTAGAACCGGGACAGGGGGAGACAATCAGCCCCAGCATTTT. This gives the protein CSARTGTGGDNQPQHF.

This clone showed up many times. The chain couples TRBV6-2 or TRBV6-3 to TRBJ2-7; 10 bases map to TRBD2. The CDR3 loop spans 19 amino acids. Germline assignment: CDR1 MNHEY and CDR2 SVGEGT. V lost 4 bases, J lost 0 bases, and 15 bases stayed unmatched. The CDR3 sequence: CASSSPSGRGTSASYEQYF. The DNA of the CDR3 is TGTGCCAGCAGTTCCCCGTCCGGCCGGGGGACTAGCGCCTCCTACGAGCAGTACTTC.

This clone appeared many times. V usage is TRBV12-3 or TRBV12-4 and J usage is TRBJ1-1, with D possibly matching TRBD1 (5 bases). The CDR3 loop spans 13 amino acids. V lost 4 bases and J 1 base, leaving 7 bases between the germline ends. CDR3 loop: CASSWDRNTEAFF. The CDR3 nucleotides read TGTGCCAGCAGTTGGGACCGGAACACTGAAGCTTTCTTT.

The sample holds a few counts of this clone. This chain connects TRBV19 to TRBJ1-1; D remains unclear. Germline CDR1 LNHDA, CDR2 SQIVND (reference sequence). The V and J ends lost 8 bases and 1 base respectively, with 8 bases between them. This CDR3 has 12 residues. CDR3 residues: CASFRENTEAFF. In nucleotides, the CDR3 is TGTGCCAGTTTCCGGGAGAACACTGAAGCTTTCTTT.

This clone has just a few counts. Since a much larger clone is just one base distant, this may be a read error. This chain connects TRBV20-1 to TRBJ2-1, with TRBD2 identical over 15 bases. Trimming took 8 bases from V and 10 from J; bases not matched to a gene: 6. This CDR3 spans 13 amino acids. Germline CDR1 DFQATT, CDR2 SNEGSKA (reference sequence). DNA of the CDR3: TGCAGTCCGGGACTAGCGGGAGGCAGGGAGCAGTTCTTC. The encoded protein is CSPGLAGGREQFF.

V is TRBV7-2 and J is TRBJ2-1; 7 nucleotides line up with TRBD2. The CDR3 contains 19 residues. V lost 2 bases to trimming and J lost 0 bases; unmatched junction nucleotides: 13. In germline, CDR1 is SGHTA, CDR2 FQGNSA. CDR3 sequence (DNA): TGTGCCAGCAGCTTACTCGCCGTTGCTAGCGGTTTCTCCTACAATGAGCAGTTCTTC. Protein sequence: CASSLLAVASGFSYNEQFF.

The rearrangement links TRBV5-1 to TRBJ1-1; D is possibly TRBD1 (5 bases). This CDR3 comprises 14 residues. Germline CDR1 is SGHRS and CDR2 is YFSETQ. Trimming shortened V by 2 bases and J by 0 bases, and 8 bases separated the two germline ends. The DNA for the CDR3 is TGCGCCAGCAGCTTCAGACAGCTGAACACTGAAGCTTTCTTT. This translates into CASSFRQLNTEAFF. The variable domain in full, completed from reference TRBV5-1 and TRBJ1-1, reads KAGVTQTPRYLIKTRGQQVTLSCSPISGHRSVSWYQQTPGQGLQFLFEYFSETQRNKGNFPGRFSGRQFSNSRSEMNVSTLELGDSALYLCASSFRQLNTEAFFGQGTRLTVV.

Relative to its sample, this clone is medium-sized. J is TRBJ1-1 and V is TRBV6-1; TRBD1 matches 8 bases. Germline V gives CDR1 MNHNS, CDR2 SASEGT. The CDR3 spans 12 residues. Trimming at V came to 6 bases and at J to 4 bases, leaving 1 base not matched to a gene. CDR3 nucleotides: TGTGCCAGCAGGGACAGGGTCACTGAAGCTTTCTTT. It codes for CASRDRVTEAFF.

The chain combines TRBV5-1 with TRBJ2-7; a weak D match, TRBD2 (6 bases). The germline V and J ends were trimmed by 2 bases and 3 bases, with 12 bases remaining between them. The CDR3 extends over 14 amino acids. Germline CDR1 and CDR2: SGHRS and YFSETQ. The CDR3 nucleotides read TGCGCCAGCAGCTTTAGTTCGGGAGACTACGAGCAGTACTTC. Residues: CASSFSSGDYEQYF.

This clone was seen only a few times. CDR3 DNA sequence: TGTGCCAGCAGCGCTGGGGGAGCTCAAGAGACCCAGTACTTC. Translating it yields CASSAGGAQETQYF. The V gene is TRBV9, the J gene TRBJ2-5; perhaps D is TRBD1 or TRBD2 (5 bases each). CDR1 is SGDLS, CDR2 YYNGEE, per germline. The V gene lost 3 bases and the J gene lost 2 bases, with 11 bases spanning the gap. The CDR3 has 14 residues.

As regards this clone: A much larger clone differs from this one at a single base, so this may be a read error. J is TRBJ2-2 and V is TRBV29-1; 9 bases are a match to TRBD1. The CDR3 is 14 amino acids. Germline V gene lookup returns CDR1 SQVTM and CDR2 ANQGSEA. Germline trimming cut 7 bases from V and 10 bases from J; bases unmatched to any gene: 13. For the CDR3, the DNA is TGCAGCGCCGGGACAGGGAGGAGCGGCGTGGAGCTGTTTTTT. Translated, it gives CSAGTGRSGVELFF.